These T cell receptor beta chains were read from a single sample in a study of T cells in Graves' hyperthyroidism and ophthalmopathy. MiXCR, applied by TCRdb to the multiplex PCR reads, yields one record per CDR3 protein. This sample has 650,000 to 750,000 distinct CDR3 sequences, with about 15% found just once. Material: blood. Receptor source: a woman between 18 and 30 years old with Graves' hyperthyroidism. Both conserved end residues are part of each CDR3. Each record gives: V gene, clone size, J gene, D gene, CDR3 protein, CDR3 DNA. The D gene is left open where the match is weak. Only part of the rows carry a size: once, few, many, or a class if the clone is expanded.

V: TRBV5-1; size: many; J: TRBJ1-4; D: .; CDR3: CASSGGRGEDEKLFF; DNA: TGCGCCAGCAGCGGCGGCAGGGGCGAAGATGAAAAACTGTTTTTT
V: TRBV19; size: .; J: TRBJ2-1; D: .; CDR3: CASSLGGGPEQFF; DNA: TGTGCCAGTAGTTTAGGGGGAGGGCCTGAGCAGTTCTTC
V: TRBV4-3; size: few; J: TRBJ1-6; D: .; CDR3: CASSQGGTSNSPLHF; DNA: TGCGCCAGCAGCCAAGGGGGGACGAGTAATTCACCCCTCCACTTT
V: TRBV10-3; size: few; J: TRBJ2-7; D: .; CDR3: CAIRGQSSYEQYF; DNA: TGTGCCATCAGGGGGCAGAGCTCCTACGAGCAGTACTTC
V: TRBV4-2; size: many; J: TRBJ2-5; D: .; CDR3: CASSQARREETQYF; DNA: TGTGCCAGCAGCCAAGCCCGACGAGAAGAGACCCAGTACTTC
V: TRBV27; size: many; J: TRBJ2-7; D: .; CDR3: CASSSPRQGGGNEQYF; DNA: TGTGCCAGCAGTTCCCCCCGCCAAGGGGGAGGGAACGAGCAGTACTTC
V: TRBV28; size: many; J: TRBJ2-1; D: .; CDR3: CASTIYGEYNEQFF; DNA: TGTGCCAGCACCATTTACGGAGAGTACAATGAGCAGTTCTTC
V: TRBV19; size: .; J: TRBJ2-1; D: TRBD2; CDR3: CASSIGGSTNNEQFF; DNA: TGTGCCAGTAGTATAGGCGGGAGTACGAACAATGAGCAGTTCTTC
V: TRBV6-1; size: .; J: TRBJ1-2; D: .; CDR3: CASNPGPDWGYGYTF; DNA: TGTGCCAGCAACCCGGGCCCCGACTGGGGCTATGGCTACACCTTC
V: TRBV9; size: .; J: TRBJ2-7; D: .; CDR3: CASSSRQVGNEQYF; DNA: TGTGCCAGCAGCTCCCGACAGGTTGGTAACGAGCAGTACTTC
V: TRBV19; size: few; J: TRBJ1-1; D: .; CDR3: CASTPIGVVYTEAFF; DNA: TGTGCCAGTACCCCTATAGGGGTGGTATACACTGAAGCTTTCTTT
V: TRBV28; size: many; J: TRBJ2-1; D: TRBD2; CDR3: CASVRTSGRSPNEQFF; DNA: TGTGCCAGCGTCCGGACTAGCGGGAGGAGTCCCAATGAGCAGTTCTTC
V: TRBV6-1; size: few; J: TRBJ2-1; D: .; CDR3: CASKGNDEQFF; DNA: TGTGCCAGCAAAGGGAACGATGAGCAGTTCTTC
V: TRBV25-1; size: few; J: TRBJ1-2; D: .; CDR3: CASSVGTDYGYTF; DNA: TGTGCCAGCAGCGTTGGGACGGACTATGGCTACACCTTC
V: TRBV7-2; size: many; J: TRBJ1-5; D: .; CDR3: CASSPTAGLPGQPQHF; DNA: TGTGCCAGCAGCCCAACGGCAGGCCTGCCGGGTCAGCCCCAGCATTTT
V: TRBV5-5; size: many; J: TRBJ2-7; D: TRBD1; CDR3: CASSLLGTGSDEQYF; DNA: TGTGCCAGCAGCCTCTTGGGGACAGGGAGCGACGAGCAGTACTTC
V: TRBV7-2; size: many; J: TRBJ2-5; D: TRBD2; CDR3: CASSLEASGMVQETQYF; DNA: TGTGCCAGCAGCTTAGAGGCTAGCGGGATGGTCCAAGAGACCCAGTACTTC
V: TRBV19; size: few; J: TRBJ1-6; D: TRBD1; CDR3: CASSPRTGRGRGSPLHF; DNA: TGTGCCAGTAGTCCCCGGACAGGGAGGGGCCGGGGTTCACCCCTCCACTTT
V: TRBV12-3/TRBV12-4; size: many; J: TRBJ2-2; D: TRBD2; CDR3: CASIGVTSGRRGGELFF; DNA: TGTGCCAGCATTGGTGTGACTAGCGGGAGACGCGGCGGGGAGCTGTTTTTT
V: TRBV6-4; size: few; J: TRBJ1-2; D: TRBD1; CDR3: CASSYTTGVGYTF; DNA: TGTGCCAGCAGTTACACTACAGGGGTTGGCTACACCTTC
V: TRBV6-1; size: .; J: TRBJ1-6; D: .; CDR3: CAIRAGTPRNSPLHF; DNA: TGTGCCATCCGAGCCGGGACGCCAAGGAATTCACCCCTCCACTTT
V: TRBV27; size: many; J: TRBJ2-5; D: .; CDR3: CASSFMGPKTQYF; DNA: TGTGCCAGCAGTTTCATGGGGCCGAAGACCCAGTACTTC
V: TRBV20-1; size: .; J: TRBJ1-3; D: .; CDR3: CSARPDLGSGNTIYF; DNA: TGCAGTGCTAGACCAGACCTTGGCTCTGGAAACACCATATATTTT
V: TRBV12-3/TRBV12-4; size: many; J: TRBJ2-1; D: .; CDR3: CASSFRDPEDEQFF; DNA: TGTGCCAGCAGTTTTCGGGACCCGGAGGATGAGCAGTTCTTC
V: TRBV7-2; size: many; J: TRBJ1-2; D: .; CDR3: CASSARGKYGYTF; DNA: TGTGCCAGCAGCGCTCGGGGAAAGTATGGCTACACCTTC
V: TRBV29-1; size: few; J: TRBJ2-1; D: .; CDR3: CSGRTGPSYNEQFF; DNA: TGCAGCGGCCGAACAGGGCCATCGTACAATGAGCAGTTCTTC
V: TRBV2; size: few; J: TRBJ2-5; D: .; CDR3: CASSEAGRGWQTQYF; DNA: TGTGCCAGCAGTGAAGCGGGCAGGGGTTGGCAGACCCAGTACTTC
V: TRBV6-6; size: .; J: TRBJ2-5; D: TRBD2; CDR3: CASSYGLGPQETQYF; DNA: TGTGCCAGCAGTTACGGACTAGGTCCCCAAGAGACCCAGTACTTC
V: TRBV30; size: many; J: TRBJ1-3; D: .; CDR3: CAWRAQGVGGNTIYF; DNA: TGTGCCTGGAGGGCACAGGGAGTAGGCGGAAACACCATATATTTT
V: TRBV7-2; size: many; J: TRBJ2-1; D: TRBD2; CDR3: CASSSRPGLAYNEQFF; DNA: TGTGCCAGCAGCTCCAGACCGGGACTAGCGTACAATGAGCAGTTCTTC
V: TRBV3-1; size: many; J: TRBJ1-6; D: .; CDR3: CASSQGGLNSPLHF; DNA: TGTGCCAGCAGCCAAGGAGGGCTGAATTCACCCCTCCACTTT
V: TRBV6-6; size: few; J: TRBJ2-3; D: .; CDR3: CASSYWAGGTDTQYF; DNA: TGTGCCAGCAGTTACTGGGCAGGGGGCACAGATACGCAGTATTTT
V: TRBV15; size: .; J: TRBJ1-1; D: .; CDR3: CATSRGGFTNTEAFF; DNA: TGTGCCACCAGCAGGGGGGGATTTACGAACACTGAAGCTTTCTTT
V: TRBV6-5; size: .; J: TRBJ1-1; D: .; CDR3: CASSYSFGGRSEAFF; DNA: TGTGCCAGCAGTTACTCGTTTGGTGGGAGGTCTGAAGCTTTCTTT
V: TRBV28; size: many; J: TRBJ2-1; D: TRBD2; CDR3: CASSLGVRTRVRRVYNEQFF; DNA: TGTGCCAGCAGTTTGGGAGTGAGGACTAGGGTTCGTCGGGTCTACAATGAGCAGTTCTTC
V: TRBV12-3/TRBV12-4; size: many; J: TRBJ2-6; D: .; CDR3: CASSSALGPSTGANVLTF; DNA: TGTGCCAGCAGTTCTGCCCTGGGCCCCTCAACTGGGGCCAACGTCCTGACTTTC
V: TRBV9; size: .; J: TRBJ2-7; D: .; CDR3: CASSVAGNDYEQYF; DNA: TGTGCCAGCAGCGTAGCAGGGAACGACTACGAGCAGTACTTC
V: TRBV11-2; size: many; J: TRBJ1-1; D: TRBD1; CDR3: CASSPGQGAATEAFF; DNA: TGTGCCAGCAGCCCGGGACAGGGGGCCGCCACTGAAGCTTTCTTT
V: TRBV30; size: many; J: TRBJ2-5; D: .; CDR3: CACSPGQETQYF; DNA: TGTGCCTGTTCCCCCGGGCAAGAGACCCAGTACTTC
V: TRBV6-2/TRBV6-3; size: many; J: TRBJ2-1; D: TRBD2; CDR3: CASSYRTSGRFPYNEQFF; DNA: TGTGCCAGCAGTTACAGGACTAGCGGGAGGTTCCCCTACAATGAGCAGTTCTTC
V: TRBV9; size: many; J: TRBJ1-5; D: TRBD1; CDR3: CASSVVIRGDRAVDQPQHF; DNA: TGTGCCAGCAGCGTAGTAATAAGGGGGGACAGGGCGGTGGATCAGCCCCAGCATTTT
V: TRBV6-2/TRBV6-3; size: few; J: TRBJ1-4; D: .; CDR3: CASGDRLDATNEKLFF; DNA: TGTGCCAGCGGCGATCGCTTAGATGCAACTAATGAAAAACTGTTTTTT
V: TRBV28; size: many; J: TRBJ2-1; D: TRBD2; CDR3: CASSLIAGGDFHEQFF; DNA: TGTGCCAGCAGTTTAATAGCGGGAGGGGATTTCCATGAGCAGTTCTTC
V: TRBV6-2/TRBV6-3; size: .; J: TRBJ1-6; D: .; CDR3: CASSYTGNYNSPLHF; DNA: TGTGCCAGCAGTTACACTGGGAATTATAATTCACCCCTCCACTTT
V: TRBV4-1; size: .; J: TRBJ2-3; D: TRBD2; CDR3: CASSPYFGRVAGGGTDTQYF; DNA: TGCGCCAGCAGCCCGTACTTTGGTCGGGTAGCGGGAGGAGGGACAGATACGCAGTATTTT
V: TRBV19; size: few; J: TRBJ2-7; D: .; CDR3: CASSGMDFYEQYF; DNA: TGTGCCAGTAGTGGGATGGACTTCTACGAGCAGTACTTC
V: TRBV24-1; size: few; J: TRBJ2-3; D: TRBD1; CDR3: CATSDFGTGYTDTQYF; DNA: TGTGCCACCAGTGATTTCGGGACAGGGTACACAGATACGCAGTATTTT
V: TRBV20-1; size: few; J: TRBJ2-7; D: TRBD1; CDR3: CSARRTGSYEQYF; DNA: TGCAGTGCTCGGCGGACAGGAAGTTACGAGCAGTACTTC